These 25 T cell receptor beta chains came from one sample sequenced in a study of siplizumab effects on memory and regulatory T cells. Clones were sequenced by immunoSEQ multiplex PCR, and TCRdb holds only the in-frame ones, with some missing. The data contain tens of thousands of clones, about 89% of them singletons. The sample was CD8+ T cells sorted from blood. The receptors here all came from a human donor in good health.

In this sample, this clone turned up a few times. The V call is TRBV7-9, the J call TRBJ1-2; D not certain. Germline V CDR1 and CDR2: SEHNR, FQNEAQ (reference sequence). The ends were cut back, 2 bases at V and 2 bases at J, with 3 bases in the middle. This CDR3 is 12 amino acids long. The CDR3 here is CASSLMNYGYTF. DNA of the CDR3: TGTGCCAGCAGCTTAATGAACTATGGCTACACCTTC.

For the CDR3, the DNA is TGTGCCAGCAGTGATGTCGGAGGGGGGAATCAGCCCCAGCATTTT. Its translation: CASSDVGGGNQPQHF. The chain combines TRBV25-1 with TRBJ1-5; a weak D match, TRBD1 (6 bases). This CDR3 is 15 amino acids long. Looked up from germline, CDR1 is MGHDK and CDR2 is SYGVNS. Trimming left V 3 bases short and J 4 bases short, with 13 bases between.

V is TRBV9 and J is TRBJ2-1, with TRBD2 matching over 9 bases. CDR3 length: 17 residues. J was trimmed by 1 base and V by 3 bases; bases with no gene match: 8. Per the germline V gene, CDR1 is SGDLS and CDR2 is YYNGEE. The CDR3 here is CASSELPTSGSYNEQFF. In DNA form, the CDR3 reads TGTGCCAGCAGCGAACTCCCGACTAGCGGATCCTACAATGAGCAGTTCTTC.

The CDR3 DNA sequence: TGTGCCAGCAGCTCTAGGGGCACCCCCGCGGCCGGGGAGCTGTTTTTT. This translates into CASSSRGTPAAGELFF. This chain joins TRBV7-9 and TRBJ2-2, with D possibly matching TRBD1 (5 bases). This CDR3 contains 16 residues. The germline V gene has CDR1 SEHNR and CDR2 FQNEAQ (reference sequence). V was shortened by 4 bases and J by 6 bases, with 18 bases between the two germline ends.

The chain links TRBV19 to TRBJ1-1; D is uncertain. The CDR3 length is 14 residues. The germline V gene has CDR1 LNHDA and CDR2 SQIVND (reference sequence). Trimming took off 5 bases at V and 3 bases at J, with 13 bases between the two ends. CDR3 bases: TGTGCCAGTAGTGGTTGGGATATGCACACTGAAGCTTTCTTT. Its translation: CASSGWDMHTEAFF.

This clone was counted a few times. The CDR3 coding sequence is TGTGCCAGCAGGTCGCTTACAGGGGATCAGCCCCAGCATTTT. Protein product: CASRSLTGDQPQHF. The chain has TRBV27 and TRBJ1-5; 7 bases fit TRBD1. Trimming at V came to 6 bases and at J to 5 bases, leaving 7 bases not matched to a gene. Germline V lookup: CDR1 MNHEY, CDR2 SMNVEV (reference sequence). CDR3 size: 14 residues.

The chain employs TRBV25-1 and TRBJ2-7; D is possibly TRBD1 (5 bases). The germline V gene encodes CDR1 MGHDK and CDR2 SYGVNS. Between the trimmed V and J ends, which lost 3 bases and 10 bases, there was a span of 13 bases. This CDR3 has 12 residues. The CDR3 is CASSDSGYVQYF. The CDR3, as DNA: TGTGCCAGCAGTGACTCAGGGTACGTACAGTACTTC.

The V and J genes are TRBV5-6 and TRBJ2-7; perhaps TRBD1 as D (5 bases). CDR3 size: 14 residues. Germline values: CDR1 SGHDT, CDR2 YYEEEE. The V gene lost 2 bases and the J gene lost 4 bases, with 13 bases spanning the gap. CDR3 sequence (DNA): TGTGCCAGCAGCTTCGGATCAGGGATTTACGAGCAGTACTTC. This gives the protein CASSFGSGIYEQYF.

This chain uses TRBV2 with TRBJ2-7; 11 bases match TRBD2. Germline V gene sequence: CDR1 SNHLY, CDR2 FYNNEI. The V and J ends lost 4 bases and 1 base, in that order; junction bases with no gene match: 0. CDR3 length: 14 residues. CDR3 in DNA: TGTGCCAGCAGTGGACTAGCGGGATCCTACGAGCAGTACTTC. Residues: CASSGLAGSYEQYF.

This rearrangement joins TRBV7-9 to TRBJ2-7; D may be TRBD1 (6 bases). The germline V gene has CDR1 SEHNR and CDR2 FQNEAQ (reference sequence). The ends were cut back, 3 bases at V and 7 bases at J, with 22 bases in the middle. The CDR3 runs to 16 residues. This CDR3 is CASSLGAGTAFLEQYF. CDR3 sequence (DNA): TGTGCCAGCAGCTTGGGGGCCGGGACGGCCTTCCTAGAGCAGTACTTC.

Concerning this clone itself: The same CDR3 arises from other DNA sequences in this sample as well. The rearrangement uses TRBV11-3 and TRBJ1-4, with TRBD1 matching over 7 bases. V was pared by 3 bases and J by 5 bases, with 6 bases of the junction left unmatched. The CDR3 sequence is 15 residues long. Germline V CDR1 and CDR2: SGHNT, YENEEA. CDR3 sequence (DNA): TGTGCCAGCAGCTTGGGCAAAGGGGGCAATGAAAAACTGTTTTTT. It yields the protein CASSLGKGGNEKLFF.

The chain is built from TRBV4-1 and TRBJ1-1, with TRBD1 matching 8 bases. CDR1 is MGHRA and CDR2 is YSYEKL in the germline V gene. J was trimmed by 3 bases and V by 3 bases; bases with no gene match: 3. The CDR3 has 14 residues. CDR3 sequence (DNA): TGCGCCAGCAGCCACATACAGGGGGACACTGAAGCTTTCTTT. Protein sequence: CASSHIQGDTEAFF.

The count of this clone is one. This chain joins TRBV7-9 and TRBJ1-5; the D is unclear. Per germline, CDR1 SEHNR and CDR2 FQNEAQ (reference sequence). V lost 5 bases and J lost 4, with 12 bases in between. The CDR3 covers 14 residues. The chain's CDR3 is CASSVGPINQPQHF. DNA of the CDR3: TGTGCCAGCAGCGTCGGACCGATTAATCAGCCCCAGCATTTT.

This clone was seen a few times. In DNA form, the CDR3 reads TGTGCCTGGAGTGGACAGGGCCCTGAAGCTTTCTTT. It is translated as CAWSGQGPEAFF. This sequence joins TRBV30 and TRBJ1-1; 7 nucleotides line up with TRBD1. Losses at the gene ends were 1 base for V and 6 bases for J; bases not matched to a gene: 2. The CDR3 contains 12 residues. Germline lookup yields CDR1 GTSNPN and CDR2 SVGIG (reference sequence).

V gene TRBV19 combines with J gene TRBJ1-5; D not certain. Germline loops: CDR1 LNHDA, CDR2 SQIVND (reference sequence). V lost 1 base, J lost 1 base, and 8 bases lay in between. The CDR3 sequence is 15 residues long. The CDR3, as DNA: TGTGCCAGTAGTATAGGGTCTCGGAGCAATCAGCCCCAGCATTTT. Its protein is CASSIGSRSNQPQHF.

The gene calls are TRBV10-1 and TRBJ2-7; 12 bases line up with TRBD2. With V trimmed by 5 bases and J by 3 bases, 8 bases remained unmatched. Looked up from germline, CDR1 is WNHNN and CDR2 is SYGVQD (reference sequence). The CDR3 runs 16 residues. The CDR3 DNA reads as TGCGCCAGCAGTCCCGGACTAGCGGGAAAAGGCTACGAGCAGTACTTC. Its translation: CASSPGLAGKGYEQYF.

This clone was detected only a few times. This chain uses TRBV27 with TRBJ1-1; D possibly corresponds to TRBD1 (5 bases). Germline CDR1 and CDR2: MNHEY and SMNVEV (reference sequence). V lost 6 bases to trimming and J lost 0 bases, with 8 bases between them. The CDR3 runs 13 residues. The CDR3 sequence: CASSKGMNTEAFF. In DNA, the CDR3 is TGTGCCAGCAGCAAGGGGATGAACACTGAAGCTTTCTTT.

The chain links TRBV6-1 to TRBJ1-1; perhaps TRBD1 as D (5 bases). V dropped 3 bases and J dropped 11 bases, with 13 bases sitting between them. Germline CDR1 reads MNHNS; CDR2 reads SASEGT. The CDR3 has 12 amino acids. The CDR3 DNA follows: TGTGCCAGCAGTGAGGACACCCTGTGGGCTTTCTTT. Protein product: CASSEDTLWAFF.

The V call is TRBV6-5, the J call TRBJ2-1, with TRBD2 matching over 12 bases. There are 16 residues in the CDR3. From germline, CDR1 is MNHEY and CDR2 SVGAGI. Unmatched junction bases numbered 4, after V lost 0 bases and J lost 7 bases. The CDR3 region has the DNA TGTGCCAGCAGTTACTCTCTAGCGGGGGGGCTTAATGAGCAGTTCTTC. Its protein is CASSYSLAGGLNEQFF.

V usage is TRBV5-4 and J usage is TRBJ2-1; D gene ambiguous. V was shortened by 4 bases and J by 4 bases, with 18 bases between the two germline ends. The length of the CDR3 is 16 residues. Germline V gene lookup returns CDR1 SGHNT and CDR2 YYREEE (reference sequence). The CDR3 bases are TGTGCCAGCAGCCTTCTTGAGACACTACATTACAATGAGCAGTTCTTC. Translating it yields CASSLLETLHYNEQFF.

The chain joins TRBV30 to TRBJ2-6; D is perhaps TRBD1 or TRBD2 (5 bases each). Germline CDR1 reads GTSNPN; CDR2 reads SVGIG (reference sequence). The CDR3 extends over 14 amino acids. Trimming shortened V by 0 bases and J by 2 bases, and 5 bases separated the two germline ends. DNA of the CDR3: TGTGCCTGGAGTGTGGGGGCTGGGGCCAACGTCCTGACTTTC. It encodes CAWSVGAGANVLTF.

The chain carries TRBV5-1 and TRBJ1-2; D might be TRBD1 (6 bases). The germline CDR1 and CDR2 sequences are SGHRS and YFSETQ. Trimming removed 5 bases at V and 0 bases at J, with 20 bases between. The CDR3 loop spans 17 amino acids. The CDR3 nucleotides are TGCGCCAGCAGTTCTCACTCAAACGGACAGCCTAACTATGGCTACACCTTC. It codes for CASSSHSNGQPNYGYTF.

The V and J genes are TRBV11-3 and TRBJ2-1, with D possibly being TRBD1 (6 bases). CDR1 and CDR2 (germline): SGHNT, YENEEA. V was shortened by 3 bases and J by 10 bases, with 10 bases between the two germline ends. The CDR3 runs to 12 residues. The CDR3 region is CASSFLQGEQFF. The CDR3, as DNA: TGTGCCAGCAGCTTCCTACAGGGAGAGCAGTTCTTC.

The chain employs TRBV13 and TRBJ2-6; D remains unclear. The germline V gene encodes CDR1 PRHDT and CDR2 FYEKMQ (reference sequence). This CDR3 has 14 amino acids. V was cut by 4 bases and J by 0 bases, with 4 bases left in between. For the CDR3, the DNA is TGTGCCAGCAGCTGGGGCTCTGGGGCCAACGTCCTGACTTTC. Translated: CASSWGSGANVLTF.

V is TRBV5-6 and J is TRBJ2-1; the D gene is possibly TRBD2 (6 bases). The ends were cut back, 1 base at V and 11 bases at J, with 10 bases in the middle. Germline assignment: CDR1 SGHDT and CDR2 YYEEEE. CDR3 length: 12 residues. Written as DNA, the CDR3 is TGTGCCAGCAGCTTGATAGCGGATAAGCAGTTCTTC. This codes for CASSLIADKQFF.